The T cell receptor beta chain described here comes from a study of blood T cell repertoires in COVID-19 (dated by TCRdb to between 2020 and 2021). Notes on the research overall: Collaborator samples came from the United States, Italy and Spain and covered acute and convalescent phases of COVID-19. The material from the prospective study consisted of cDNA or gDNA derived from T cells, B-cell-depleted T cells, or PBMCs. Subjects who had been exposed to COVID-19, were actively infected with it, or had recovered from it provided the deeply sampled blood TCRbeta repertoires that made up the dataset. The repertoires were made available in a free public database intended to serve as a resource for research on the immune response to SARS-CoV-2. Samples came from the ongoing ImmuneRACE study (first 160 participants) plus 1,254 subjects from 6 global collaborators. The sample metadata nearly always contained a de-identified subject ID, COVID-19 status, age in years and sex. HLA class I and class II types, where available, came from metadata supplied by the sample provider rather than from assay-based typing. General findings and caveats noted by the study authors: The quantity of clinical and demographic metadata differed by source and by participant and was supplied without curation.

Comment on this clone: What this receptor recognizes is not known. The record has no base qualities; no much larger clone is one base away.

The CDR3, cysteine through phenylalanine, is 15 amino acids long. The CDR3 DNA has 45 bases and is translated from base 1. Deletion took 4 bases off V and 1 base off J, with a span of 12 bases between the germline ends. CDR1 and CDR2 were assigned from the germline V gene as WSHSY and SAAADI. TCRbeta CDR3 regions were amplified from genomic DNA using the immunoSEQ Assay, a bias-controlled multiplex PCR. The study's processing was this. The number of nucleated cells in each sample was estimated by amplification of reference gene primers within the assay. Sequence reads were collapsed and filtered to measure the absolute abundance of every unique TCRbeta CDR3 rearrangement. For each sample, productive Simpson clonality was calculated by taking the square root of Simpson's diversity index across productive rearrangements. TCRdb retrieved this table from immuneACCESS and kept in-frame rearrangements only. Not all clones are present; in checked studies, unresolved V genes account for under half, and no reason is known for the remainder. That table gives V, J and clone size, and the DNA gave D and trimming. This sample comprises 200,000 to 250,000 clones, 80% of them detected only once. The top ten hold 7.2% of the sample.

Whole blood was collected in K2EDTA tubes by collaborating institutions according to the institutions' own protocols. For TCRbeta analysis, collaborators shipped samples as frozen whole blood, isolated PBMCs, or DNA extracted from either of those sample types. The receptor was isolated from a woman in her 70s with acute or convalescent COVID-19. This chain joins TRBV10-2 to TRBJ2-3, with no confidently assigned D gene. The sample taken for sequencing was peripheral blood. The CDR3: CASSASKIRTDTQYF. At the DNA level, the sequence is TGCGCCAGCAGTGCCAGTAAAATACGCACAGATACGCAGTATTTT.